This T cell receptor beta chain was recorded in a study of patients with pleural tuberculosis. TCRdb used MiXCR to reprocess the reads, holding one entry per CDR3 protein. The profile covers tens of thousands of distinct CDR3 sequences, with about 7.3% appearing a single time and about a sixth taken by the ten largest. This clonotype was picked up many times. The sequence was collected from a human donor with pleural tuberculosis.

Here the CDR3 DNA reads TGTGCCAGCAGCCCCGGACACTCGAACACCGGGGAGCTGTTTTTT. Its translation: CASSPGHSNTGELFF. The rearrangement joins TRBV12-3 or TRBV12-4 to TRBJ2-2; maybe TRBD1 (5 bases). CDR3 length: 15 amino acids. Trimming removed 6 bases from V and 0 bases from J, with 11 bases in between.